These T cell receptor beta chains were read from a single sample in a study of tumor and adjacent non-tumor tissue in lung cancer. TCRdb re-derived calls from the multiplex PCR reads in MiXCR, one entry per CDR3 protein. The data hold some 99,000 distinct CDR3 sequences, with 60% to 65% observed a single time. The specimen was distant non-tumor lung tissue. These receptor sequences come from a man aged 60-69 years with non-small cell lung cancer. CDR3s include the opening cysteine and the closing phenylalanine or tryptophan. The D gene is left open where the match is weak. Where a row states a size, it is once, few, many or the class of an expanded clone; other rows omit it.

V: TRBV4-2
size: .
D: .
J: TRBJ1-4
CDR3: CARSQGSGEEKLFF
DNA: TGTGCCAGGAGCCAAGGGTCAGGTGAAGAAAAACTGTTTTTT

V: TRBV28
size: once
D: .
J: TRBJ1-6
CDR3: CASSRHNFSSYNSLLHF
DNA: TGTGCCAGCAGTCGGCACAACTTTAGCTCCTATAATTCACTCCTCCACTTT

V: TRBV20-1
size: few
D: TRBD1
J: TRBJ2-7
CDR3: CSAGSGQGGYEQYF
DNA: TGCAGTGCTGGTAGCGGACAGGGAGGTTACGAGCAGTACTTC

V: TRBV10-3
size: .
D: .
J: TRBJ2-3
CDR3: CVISVGRGTDTQYF
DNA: TGTGTCATCAGTGTTGGACGGGGCACAGATACGCAGTATTTT

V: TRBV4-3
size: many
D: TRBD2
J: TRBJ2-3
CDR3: CASSQRGLAGAIGGTDTQYF
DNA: TGCGCCAGCAGCCAACGGGGACTAGCGGGAGCGATTGGAGGCACAGATACGCAGTATTTT

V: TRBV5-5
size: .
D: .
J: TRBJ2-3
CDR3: CASSLDGCTDMQYF
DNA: TGTGCAAGCAGCTTGGATGGGTGCACAGATATGCAGTATTTT

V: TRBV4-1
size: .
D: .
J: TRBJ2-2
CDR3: CASCQELLRNTGELFF
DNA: TGCGCCAGCTGCCAAGAGTTATTGAGGAACACAGGGGAGCTGTTTTTT

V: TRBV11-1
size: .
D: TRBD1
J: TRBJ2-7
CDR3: CASDTVGQGRYEQYF
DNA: TGTGCCAGCGACACCGTGGGACAGGGGCGTTACGAGCAGTACTTC

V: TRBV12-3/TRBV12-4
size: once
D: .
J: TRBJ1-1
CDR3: CADRTPVGTEAFF
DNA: TGTGCCGACAGGACCCCGGTGGGCACTGAAGCTTTCTTT

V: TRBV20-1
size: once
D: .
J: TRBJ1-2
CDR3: CSARDGGRRDYDYTF
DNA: TGTAGTGCTAGAGATGGGGGCCGAAGGGACTATGACTACACCTTC

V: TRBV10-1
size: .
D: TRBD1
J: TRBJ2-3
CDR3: CASSVTGNQPQYF
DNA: TGCGCCAGCAGCGTGACAGGGAATCAGCCCCAGTATTTT

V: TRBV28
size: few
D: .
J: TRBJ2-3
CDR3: CASSLGGWVTDTQYF
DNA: TGTGCCAGCAGTTTGGGGGGCTGGGTCACAGATACGCAGTATTTT

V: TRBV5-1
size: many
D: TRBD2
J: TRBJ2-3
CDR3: CASSLLAGVKDTQYF
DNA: TGCGCCAGCAGCTTGTTAGCGGGAGTCAAAGATACGCAGTATTTT

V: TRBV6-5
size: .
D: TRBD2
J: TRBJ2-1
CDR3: CASSLGIAGGPEQFF
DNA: TGTGCCAGCAGCCTGGGTATAGCGGGAGGGCCTGAGCAGTTCTTC

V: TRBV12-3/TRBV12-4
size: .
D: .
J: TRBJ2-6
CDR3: CASMPEDSGTNVLTF
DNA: TGTGCCAGCATGCCAGAAGATTCTGGGACCAACGTCCTGACTTTC

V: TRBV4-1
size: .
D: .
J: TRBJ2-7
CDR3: CASSQEGLEQCF
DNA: TGCGCCAGCAGCCAAGAGGGACTCGAGCAGTGCTTC

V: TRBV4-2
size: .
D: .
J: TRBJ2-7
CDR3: CAGSPGGSSSHEQYF
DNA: TGTGCCGGCAGCCCCGGTGGTTCCAGCAGCCACGAGCAGTACTTC

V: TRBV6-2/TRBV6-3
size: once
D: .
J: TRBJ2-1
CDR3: CASSTPIIAGDTDQFF
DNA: TGTGCCAGCAGCACCCCGATAATAGCTGGGGACACTGATCAGTTCTTC

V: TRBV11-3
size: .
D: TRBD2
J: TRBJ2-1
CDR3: CARSCEGLAKEQFF
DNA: TGTGCCAGAAGCTGTGAAGGACTAGCGAAAGAGCAGTTCTTC

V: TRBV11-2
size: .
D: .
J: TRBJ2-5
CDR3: CASSLDIGDREYF
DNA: TGTGCCAGCAGCTTAGATATCGGGGACCGCGAATACTTC

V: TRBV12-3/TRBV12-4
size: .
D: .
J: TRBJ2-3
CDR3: CASGFAPSAGVYTQYF
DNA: TGTGCCAGCGGTTTTGCCCCATCTGCAGGAGTGTATACGCAGTATTTT

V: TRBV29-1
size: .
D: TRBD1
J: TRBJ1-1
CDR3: CSGGQVGIEAFF
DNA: TGCAGTGGCGGACAGGTGGGGATTGAAGCTTTCTTT

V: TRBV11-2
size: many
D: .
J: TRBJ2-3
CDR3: CASNINTDTQYF
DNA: TGTGCCAGCAACATCAACACAGATACGCAGTATTTT

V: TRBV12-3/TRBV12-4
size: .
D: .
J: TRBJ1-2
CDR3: CASSFRPDYSYTF
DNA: TGTGCCAGCAGTTTCCGCCCGGATTATAGCTATACCTTC

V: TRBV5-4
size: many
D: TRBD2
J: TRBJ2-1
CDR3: CASSLSGSRAYNEQFF
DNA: TGTGCCAGCAGCCTTAGCGGGAGCCGCGCCTACAATGAGCAGTTCTTC

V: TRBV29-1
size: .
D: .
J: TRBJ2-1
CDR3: CMANEATQGGMSEQFF
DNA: TGCATGGCTAACGAGGCCACACAGGGTGGCATGAGTGAGCAGTTCTTC

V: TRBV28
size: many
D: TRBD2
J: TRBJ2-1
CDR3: CASSLSAGVDNEQFF
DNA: TGTGCCAGCAGTTTATCAGCGGGAGTAGACAATGAGCAGTTCTTC